This T cell receptor beta chain is drawn from a study of OX40 agonist ivuxolimab in advanced cancers. Study-wide context: The drug used for patients, ivuxolimab, was an agonistic anti-OX40 (CD134) antibody.

Findings of the study overall: Averaging showed that CD8+ T cells had more expanded clones than CD4+ did. Expanded peripheral T cell antigen specificity was not determined. Clonal expansion from baseline to week 6 occurred in both CD4+ and CD8+ T cells.

On this clone: What it binds is not known.

In germline, CDR1 is MNHNS, CDR2 SASEGT. The length of the CDR3 is 15 residues. V gave up 7 bases and J gave up 6 bases, with 19 bases separating them. Here immunoSEQ multiplex PCR was the method, and the copy in TCRdb shows in-frame clones only, minus some. Here the sample spans 70,000 to 85,000 clones, 85% to 95% being singletons. The sample here was CD4+ or CD8+ T cells sorted from blood, taken in a trial of the OX40 agonist ivuxolimab. This chain connects TRBV6-1 to TRBJ1-5; the D gene is possibly TRBD1 (6 bases). The source is an adult with an advanced solid tumor such as melanoma, head and neck, liver or kidney cancer. CDR3 sequence reads: CASTTTRGRGQPQHF. CDR3 nucleotides: TGTGCCAGCACAACGACCAGGGGAAGGGGTCAGCCCCAGCATTTT.